A single TCR beta chain is shown here with its context. Its antigen is not known. These data come from a study of cytomegalovirus exposure and HLA in healthy donors. The CDR3 runs to 14 residues. V shed 3 bases and J shed 2 bases, with 10 bases lying between them. Per germline, CDR1 MNHEY and CDR2 SMNVEV (reference sequence). Broader study findings: Later on, a genetic analysis was performed. It linked a missense variant in DCLRE1C with V- and J-gene trimming of TCR beta.

Every donor was a healthy person donating bone marrow. Nominally healthy donors provided the samples, though records likely missed some immune exposures. Researchers ran the PCR with 60 Vbeta and 13 Jbeta primers. The protocol was immunoSEQ multiplex PCR, while the TCRdb copy is restricted to in-frame clones and leaves out a portion. The sample lists about 150,000 clones, just under 80% seen once, with about 4.4% in the top ten. Sequenced sample: PBMCs. The clonotype originates from a man younger than 45 in good health. The chain carries TRBV27 and TRBJ1-2; D is undetermined. CDR3: CASSFATSNYGYTF. CDR3 sequence (DNA): TGTGCCAGCAGTTTCGCCACTTCCAACTATGGCTACACCTTC.